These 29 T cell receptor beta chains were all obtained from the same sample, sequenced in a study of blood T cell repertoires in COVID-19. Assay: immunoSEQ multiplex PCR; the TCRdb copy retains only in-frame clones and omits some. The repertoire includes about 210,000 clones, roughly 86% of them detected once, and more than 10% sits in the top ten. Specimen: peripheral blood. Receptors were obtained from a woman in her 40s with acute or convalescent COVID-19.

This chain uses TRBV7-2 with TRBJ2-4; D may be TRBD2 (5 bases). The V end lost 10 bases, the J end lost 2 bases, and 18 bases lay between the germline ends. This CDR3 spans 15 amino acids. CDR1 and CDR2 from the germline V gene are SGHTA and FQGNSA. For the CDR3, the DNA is TGTGCCACCGGATGGGGAGCTCCAACCAAAAACATTCAGTACTTC. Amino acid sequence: CATGWGAPTKNIQYF.

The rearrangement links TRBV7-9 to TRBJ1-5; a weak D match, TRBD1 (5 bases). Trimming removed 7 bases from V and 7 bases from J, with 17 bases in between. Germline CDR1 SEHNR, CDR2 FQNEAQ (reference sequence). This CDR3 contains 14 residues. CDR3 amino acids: CASTSGGEGQPQHF. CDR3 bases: TGTGCCAGCACCTCAGGAGGGGAAGGGCAGCCCCAGCATTTT.

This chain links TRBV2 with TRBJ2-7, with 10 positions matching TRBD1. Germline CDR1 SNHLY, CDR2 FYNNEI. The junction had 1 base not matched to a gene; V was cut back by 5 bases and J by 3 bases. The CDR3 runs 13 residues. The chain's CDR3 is CASSRDRGYEQYF. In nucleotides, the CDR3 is TGTGCCAGCAGTCGGGACAGGGGCTACGAGCAGTACTTC. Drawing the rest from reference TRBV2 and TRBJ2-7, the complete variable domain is EPEVTQTPSHQVTQMGQEVILRCVPISNHLYFYWYRQILGQKVEFLVSFYNNEISEKSEIFDDQFSVERPDGSNFTLKIRSTKLEDSAMYFCASSRDRGYEQYFGPGTRLTVT.

The chain's CDR3 is CASSLGTSQPQHF. The CDR3 coding sequence is TGTGCCAGCAGCTTAGGGACATCTCAGCCCCAGCATTTT. This chain links TRBV7-6 with TRBJ1-5; TRBD1 is a possible D gene (5 bases). Per the germline V gene, CDR1 is SGHVS and CDR2 is FNYEAQ. The CDR3 is 13 amino acids. V lost 1 base and J 6 bases, leaving 7 bases between the germline ends.

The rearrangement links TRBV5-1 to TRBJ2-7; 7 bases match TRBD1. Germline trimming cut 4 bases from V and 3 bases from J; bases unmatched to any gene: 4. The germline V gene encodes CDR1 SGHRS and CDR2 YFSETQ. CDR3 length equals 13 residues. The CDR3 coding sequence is TGCGCCAGCAGCCCGACAGGGTTCTACGAGCAGTACTTC. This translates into CASSPTGFYEQYF.

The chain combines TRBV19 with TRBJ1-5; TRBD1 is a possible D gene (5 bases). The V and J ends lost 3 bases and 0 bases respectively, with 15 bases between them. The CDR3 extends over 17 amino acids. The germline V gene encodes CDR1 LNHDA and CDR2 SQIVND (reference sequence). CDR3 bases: TGTGCCAGTAGTATTAGAGCGTGGGGGGATAGCAATCAGCCCCAGCATTTT. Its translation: CASSIRAWGDSNQPQHF.

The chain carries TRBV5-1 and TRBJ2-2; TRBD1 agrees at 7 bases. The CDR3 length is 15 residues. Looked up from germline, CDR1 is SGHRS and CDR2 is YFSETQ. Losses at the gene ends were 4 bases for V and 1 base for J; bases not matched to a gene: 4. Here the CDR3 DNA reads TGCGCCAGCAGCCACAGACAGGGGAACACCGGGGAGCTGTTTTTT. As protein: CASSHRQGNTGELFF. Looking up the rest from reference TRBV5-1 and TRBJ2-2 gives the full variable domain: KAGVTQTPRYLIKTRGQQVTLSCSPISGHRSVSWYQQTPGQGLQFLFEYFSETQRNKGNFPGRFSGRQFSNSRSEMNVSTLELGDSALYLCASSHRQGNTGELFFGEGSRLTVL.

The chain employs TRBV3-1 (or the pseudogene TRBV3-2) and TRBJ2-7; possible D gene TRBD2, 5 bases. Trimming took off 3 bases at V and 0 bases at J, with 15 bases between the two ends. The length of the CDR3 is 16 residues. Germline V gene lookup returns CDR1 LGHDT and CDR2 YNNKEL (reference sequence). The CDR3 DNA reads TGTGCCAGCAGCCATCGGGGAAGATCCAACTCCTACGAGCAGTACTTC. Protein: CASSHRGRSNSYEQYF.

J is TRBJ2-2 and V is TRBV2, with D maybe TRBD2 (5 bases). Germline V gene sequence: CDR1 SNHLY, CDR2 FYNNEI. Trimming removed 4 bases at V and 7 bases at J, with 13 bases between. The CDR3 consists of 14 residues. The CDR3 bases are TGTGCCAGCAGTGCAGAGGCTGGACTCGGGGAGCTGTTTTTT. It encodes CASSAEAGLGELFF.

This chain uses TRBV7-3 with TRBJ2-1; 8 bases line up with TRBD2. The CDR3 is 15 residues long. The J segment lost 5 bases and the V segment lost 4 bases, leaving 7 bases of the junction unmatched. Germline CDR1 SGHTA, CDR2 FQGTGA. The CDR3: CASSSSGLADNEQFF. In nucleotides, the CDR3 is TGTGCCAGCAGCTCCTCCGGACTAGCAGACAATGAGCAGTTCTTC.

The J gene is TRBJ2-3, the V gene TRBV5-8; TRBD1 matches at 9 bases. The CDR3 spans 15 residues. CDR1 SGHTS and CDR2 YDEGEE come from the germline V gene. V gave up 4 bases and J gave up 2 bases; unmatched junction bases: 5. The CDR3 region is CASSLRDRVTDTQYF. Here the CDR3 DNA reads TGTGCCAGCAGCCTCCGGGACAGGGTCACAGATACGCAGTATTTT.

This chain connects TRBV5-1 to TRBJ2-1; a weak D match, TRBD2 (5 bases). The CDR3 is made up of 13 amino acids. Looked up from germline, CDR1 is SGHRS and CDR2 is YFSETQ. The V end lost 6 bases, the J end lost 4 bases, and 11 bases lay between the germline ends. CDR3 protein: CASTDDYYNEQFF. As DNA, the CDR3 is TGCGCCAGCACAGACGACTATTACAATGAGCAGTTCTTC. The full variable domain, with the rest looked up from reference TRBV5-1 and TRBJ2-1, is KAGVTQTPRYLIKTRGQQVTLSCSPISGHRSVSWYQQTPGQGLQFLFEYFSETQRNKGNFPGRFSGRQFSNSRSEMNVSTLELGDSALYLCASTDDYYNEQFFGPGTRLTVL.

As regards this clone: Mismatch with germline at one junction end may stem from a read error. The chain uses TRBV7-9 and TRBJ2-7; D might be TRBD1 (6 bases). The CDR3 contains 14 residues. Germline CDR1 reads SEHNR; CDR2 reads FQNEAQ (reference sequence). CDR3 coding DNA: TGTGCCAGCAGCTTAGGGGACACCTCTTACGGGCAGTACTTC. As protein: CASSLGDTSYGQYF.

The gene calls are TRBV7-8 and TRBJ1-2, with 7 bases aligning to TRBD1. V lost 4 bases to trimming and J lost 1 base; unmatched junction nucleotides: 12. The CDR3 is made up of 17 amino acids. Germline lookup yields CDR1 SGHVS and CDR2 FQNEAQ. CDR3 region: CASSSSGTAAFNYGYTF. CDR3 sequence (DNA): TGTGCCAGCAGCTCGTCCGGGACAGCAGCCTTTAACTATGGCTACACCTTC.

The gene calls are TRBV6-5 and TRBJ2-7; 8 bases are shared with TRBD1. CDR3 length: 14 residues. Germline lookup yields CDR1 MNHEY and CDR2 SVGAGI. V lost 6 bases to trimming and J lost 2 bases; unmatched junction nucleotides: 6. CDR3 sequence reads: CASSYGQGAYEQYF. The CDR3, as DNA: TGTGCCAGCAGCTACGGACAGGGCGCCTACGAGCAGTACTTC.

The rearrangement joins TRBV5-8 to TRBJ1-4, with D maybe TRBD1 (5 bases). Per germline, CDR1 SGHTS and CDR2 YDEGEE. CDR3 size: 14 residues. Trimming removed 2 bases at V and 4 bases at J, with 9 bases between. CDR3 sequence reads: CASSLRQFNEKLFF. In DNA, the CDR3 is TGTGCCAGCAGCTTACGACAGTTTAATGAAAAACTGTTTTTT. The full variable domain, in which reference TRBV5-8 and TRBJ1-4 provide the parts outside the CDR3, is EAGVTQSPTHLIKTRGQQATLRCSPISGHTSVYWYQQALGLGLQFLLWYDEGEERNRGNFPPRFSGRQFPNYSSELNVNALELEDSALYLCASSLRQFNEKLFFGSGTQLSVL.

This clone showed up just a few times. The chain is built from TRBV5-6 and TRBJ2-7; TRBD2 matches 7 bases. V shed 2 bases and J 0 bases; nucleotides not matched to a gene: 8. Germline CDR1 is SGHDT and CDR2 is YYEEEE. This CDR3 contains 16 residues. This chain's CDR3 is CASSFFAGDASYEQYF. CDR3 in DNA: TGTGCCAGCAGCTTTTTCGCGGGAGACGCCTCCTACGAGCAGTACTTC. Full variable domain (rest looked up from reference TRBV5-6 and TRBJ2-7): DAGVTQSPTHLIKTRGQQVTLRCSPKSGHDTVSWYQQALGQGPQFIFQYYEEEERQRGNFPDRFSGHQFPNYSSELNVNALLLGDSALYLCASSFFAGDASYEQYFGPGTRLTVT.

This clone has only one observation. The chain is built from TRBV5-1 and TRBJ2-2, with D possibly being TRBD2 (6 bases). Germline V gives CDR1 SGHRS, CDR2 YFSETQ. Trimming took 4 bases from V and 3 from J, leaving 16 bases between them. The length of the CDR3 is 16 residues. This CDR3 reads CASSTGLLRDTGELFF. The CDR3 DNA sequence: TGCGCCAGCAGCACCGGACTATTAAGGGACACCGGGGAGCTGTTTTTT.

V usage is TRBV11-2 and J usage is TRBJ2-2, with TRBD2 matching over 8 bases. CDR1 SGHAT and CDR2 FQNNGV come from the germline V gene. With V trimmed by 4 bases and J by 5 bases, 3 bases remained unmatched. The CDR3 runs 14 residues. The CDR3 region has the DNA TGTGCCAGCAGCTGGGCGGGAGGTACCGGGGAGCTGTTTTTT. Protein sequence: CASSWAGGTGELFF.

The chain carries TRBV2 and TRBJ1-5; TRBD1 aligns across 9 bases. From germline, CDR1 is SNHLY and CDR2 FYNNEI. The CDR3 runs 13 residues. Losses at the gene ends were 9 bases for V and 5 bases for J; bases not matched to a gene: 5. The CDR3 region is CARGQGPDQPQHF. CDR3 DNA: TGTGCCAGAGGACAGGGGCCCGATCAGCCCCAGCATTTT.

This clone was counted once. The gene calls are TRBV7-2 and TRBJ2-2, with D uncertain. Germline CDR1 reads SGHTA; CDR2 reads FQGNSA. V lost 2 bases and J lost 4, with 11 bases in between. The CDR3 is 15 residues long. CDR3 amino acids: CASSLQSTSTGELFF. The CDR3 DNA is TGTGCCAGCAGCTTACAATCCACCAGCACCGGGGAGCTGTTTTTT.

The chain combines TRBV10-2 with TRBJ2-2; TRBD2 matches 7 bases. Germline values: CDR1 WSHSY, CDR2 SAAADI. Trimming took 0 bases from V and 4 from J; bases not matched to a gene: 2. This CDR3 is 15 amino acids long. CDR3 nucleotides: TGCGCCAGCAGTGAGTCTCTAGCGGTCACCGGGGAGCTGTTTTTT. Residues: CASSESLAVTGELFF.

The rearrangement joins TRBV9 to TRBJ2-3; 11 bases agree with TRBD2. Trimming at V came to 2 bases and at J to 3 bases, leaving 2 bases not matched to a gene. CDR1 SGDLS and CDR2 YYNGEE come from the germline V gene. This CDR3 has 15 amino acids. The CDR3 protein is CASSVGTSGTDTQYF. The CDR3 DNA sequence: TGTGCCAGCAGCGTGGGGACTAGCGGAACAGATACGCAGTATTTT.

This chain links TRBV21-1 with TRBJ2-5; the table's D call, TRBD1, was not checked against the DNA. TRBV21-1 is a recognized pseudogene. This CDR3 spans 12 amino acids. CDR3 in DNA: TGTGCCAGCCCAAAGGGGCAAGAGACCCAGTACTTC. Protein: CASPKGQETQYF.

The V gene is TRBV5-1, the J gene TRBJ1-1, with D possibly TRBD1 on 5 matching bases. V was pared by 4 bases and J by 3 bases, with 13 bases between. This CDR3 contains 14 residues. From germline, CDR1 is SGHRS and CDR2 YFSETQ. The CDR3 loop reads CASSAGPSDTEAFF. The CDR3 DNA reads TGCGCCAGCAGCGCGGGACCTTCCGACACTGAAGCTTTCTTT.

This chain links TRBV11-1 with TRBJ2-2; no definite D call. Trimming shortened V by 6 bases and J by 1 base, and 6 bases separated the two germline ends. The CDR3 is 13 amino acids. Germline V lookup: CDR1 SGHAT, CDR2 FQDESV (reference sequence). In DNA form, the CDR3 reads TGTGCCAGCAGGACTCAGAACACCGGGGAGCTGTTTTTT. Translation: CASRTQNTGELFF.

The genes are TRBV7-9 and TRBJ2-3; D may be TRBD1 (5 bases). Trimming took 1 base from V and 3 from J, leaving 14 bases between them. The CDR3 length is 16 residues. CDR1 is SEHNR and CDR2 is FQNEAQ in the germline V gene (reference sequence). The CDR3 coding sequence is TGTGCCAGCAGCTTAGTATCAGGGAAGGGTACAGATACGCAGTATTTT. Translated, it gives CASSLVSGKGTDTQYF.

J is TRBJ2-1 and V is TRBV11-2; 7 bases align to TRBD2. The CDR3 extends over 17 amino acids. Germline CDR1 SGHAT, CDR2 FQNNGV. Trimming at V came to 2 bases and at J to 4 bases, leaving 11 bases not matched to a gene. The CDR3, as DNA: TGTGCCAGCAGCTTAATTAGGGAGGGACTGGGGTACAATGAGCAGTTCTTC. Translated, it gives CASSLIREGLGYNEQFF.

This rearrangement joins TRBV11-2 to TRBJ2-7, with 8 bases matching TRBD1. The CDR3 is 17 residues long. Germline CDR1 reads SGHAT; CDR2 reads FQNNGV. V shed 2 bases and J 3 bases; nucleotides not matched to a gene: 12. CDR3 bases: TGTGCCAGCAGCTTATTAGGGACAGGCCCCTTGGTCTACGAGCAGTACTTC. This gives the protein CASSLLGTGPLVYEQYF.